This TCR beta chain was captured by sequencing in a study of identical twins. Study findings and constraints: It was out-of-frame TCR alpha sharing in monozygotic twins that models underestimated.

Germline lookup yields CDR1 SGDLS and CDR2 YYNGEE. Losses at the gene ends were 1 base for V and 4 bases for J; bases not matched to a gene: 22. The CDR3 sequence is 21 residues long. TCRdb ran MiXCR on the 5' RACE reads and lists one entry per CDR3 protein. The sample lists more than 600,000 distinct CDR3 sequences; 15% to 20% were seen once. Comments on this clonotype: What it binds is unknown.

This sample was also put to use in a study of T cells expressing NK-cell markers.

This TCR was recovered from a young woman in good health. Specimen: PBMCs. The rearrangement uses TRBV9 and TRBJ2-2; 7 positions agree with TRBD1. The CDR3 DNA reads TGTGCCAGCAGCGTACAATCGGGTGGGGACAGACCCCTATCGGGCACCGGGGAGCTGTTTTTT. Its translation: CASSVQSGGDRPLSGTGELFF.